This entry concerns a single T cell receptor (beta chain). Its antigen is not identified. The sequenced template was cDNA made from the entire isolated RNA. Average reads for naive, central memory and regulatory T cell samples were about 3.57 million. Only in-frame clones appear in the TCRdb table, and some are missing; sequencing was by immunoSEQ multiplex PCR. The data contain 100,000 to 150,000 clones, about 18% of them singletons. This specimen comes from a study of beta chain features in type 1 diabetes. Study outcomes and limitations: Shortening that was moderate but significant affected the TCRB CDR3s of Type 1 diabetes patients in all four CD4+ subsets. Sequencing used cDNA, and cells with high TCR expression could therefore be over-represented. Within the patient group, naive, central memory and Treg TCRB repertoires appeared more similar to each other than within healthy donors. Among type 1 diabetes patients, VDJ junctions had fewer insertions and more deletions.

Germline V gene sequence: CDR1 MNHNS, CDR2 SASEGT. The V gene end was trimmed by 4 bases and the J gene end by 1 base; junction bases not matched to a gene: 10. The CDR3 is 18 residues long. This clonotype was sampled from a man aged 18 to 30 with type 1 diabetes. The chain uses TRBV6-1 and TRBJ1-1; TRBD1 matches at 12 bases. The sample was central memory CD4+ T cells from blood. The CDR3 sequence is CASSATGTGGYSNTEAFF. The CDR3 DNA reads as TGTGCCAGCAGTGCCACCGGGACAGGGGGCTATTCGAACACTGAAGCTTTCTTT.